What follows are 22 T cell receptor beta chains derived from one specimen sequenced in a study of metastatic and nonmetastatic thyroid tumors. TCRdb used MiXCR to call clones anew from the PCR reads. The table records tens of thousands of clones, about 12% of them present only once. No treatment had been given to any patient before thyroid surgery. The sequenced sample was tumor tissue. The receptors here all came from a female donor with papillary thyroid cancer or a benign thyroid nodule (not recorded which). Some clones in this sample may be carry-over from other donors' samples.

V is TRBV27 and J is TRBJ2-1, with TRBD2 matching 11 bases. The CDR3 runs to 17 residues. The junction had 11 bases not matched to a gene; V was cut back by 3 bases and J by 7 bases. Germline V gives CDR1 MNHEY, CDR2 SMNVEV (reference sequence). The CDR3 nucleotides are TGTGCCAGCAGTTTTACCCCCTTAGCGGGGGGGCCGAATGAGCAGTTCTTC. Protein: CASSFTPLAGGPNEQFF.

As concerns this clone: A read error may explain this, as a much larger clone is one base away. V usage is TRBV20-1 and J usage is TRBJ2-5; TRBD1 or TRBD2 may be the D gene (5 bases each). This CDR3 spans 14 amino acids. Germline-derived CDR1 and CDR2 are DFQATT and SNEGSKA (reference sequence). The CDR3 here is CSASSSQRGENQYF. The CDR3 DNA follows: TGCAGTGCTAGTAGCAGCCAAAGGGGAGAGAACCAGTACTTC.

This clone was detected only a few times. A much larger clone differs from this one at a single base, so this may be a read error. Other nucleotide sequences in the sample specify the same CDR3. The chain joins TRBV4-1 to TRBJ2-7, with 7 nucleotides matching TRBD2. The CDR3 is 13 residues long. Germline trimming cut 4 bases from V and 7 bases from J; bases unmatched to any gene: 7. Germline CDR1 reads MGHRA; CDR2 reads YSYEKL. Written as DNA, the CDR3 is TGCGCCAGCAGCCTAGCGGGTCTTGGAGAGCAGTACTTC. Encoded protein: CASSLAGLGEQYF.

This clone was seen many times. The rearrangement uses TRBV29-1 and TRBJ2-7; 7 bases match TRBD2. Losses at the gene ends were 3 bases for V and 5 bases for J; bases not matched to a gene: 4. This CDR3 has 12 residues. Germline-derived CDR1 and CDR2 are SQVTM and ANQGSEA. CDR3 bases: TGCAGCGTTGACGGCCGGGGGGACGAGCAGTACTTC. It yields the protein CSVDGRGDEQYF.

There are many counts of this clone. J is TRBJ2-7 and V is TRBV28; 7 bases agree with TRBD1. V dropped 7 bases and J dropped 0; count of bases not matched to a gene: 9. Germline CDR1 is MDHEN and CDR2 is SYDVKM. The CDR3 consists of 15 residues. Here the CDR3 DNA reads TGTGCCAGCACGTCCGGGACAGAGTTCTCCTACGAGCAGTACTTC. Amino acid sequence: CASTSGTEFSYEQYF.

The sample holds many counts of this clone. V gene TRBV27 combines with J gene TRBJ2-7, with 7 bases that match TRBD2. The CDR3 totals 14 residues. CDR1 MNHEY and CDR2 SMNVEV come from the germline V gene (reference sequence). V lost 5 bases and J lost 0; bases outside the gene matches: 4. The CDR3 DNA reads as TGTGCCAGCAGTAGACTAGCTGGCTCCTACGAGCAGTACTTC. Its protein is CASSRLAGSYEQYF.

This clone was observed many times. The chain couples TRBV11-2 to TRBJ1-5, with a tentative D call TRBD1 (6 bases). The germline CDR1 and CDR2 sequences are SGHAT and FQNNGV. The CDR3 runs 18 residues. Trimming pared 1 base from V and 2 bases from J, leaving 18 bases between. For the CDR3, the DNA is TGTGCCAGCAGCTTAGTGGGACACCGAGCTCGGGGCAATCAGCCCCAGCATTTT. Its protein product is CASSLVGHRARGNQPQHF.

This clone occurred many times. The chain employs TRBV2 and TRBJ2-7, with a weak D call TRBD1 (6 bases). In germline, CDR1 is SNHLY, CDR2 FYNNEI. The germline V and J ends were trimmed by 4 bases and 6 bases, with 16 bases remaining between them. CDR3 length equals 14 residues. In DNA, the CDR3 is TGTGCCAGCAGTGTAAGGGGACACAGTGCCGAGCAGTACTTC. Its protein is CASSVRGHSAEQYF.

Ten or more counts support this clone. This CDR3 is CASSYSSFSSYNEQFF. CDR3 nucleotides: TGTGCCAGCAGCTATTCTAGCTTTAGCTCCTACAATGAGCAGTTCTTC. The chain employs TRBV7-6 and TRBJ2-1; a possible D gene is TRBD2 (5 bases). The V and J ends lost 4 bases and 0 bases respectively, with 13 bases between them. CDR3 length equals 16 residues. The germline V gene has CDR1 SGHVS and CDR2 FNYEAQ.

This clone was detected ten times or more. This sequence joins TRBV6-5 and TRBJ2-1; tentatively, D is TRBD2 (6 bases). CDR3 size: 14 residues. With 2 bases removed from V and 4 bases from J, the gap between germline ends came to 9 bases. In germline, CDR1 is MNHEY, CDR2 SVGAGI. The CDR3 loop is CASSYRGGYNEQFF. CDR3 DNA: TGTGCCAGCAGTTACAGGGGAGGATACAATGAGCAGTTCTTC.

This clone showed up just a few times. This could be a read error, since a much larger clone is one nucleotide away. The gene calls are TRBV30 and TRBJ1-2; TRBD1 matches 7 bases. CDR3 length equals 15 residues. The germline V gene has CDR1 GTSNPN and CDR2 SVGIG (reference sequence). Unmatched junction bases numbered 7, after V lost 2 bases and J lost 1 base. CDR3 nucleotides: TGTGCCTGGAGTCCACGAGGGGACAGTAACTATGGCTACACCTTC. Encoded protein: CAWSPRGDSNYGYTF.

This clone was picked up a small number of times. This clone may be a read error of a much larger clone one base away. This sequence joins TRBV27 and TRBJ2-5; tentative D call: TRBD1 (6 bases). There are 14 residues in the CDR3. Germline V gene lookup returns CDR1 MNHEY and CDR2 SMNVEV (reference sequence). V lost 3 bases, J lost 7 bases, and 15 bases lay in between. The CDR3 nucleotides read TGTGCCAGCAGTTTGGGGGACACCAGGGGGACCCAGTACTTC. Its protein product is CASSLGDTRGTQYF.

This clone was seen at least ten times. The CDR3 coding sequence is TGTGCCAGCAGCCCAAGCGACAGGGACTATGGCTACACCTTC. Its protein is CASSPSDRDYGYTF. V and J are TRBV12-3 or TRBV12-4 and TRBJ1-2; 7 positions agree with TRBD1. This CDR3 is 14 amino acids long. Trimming at V came to 6 bases and at J to 3 bases, leaving 7 bases not matched to a gene.

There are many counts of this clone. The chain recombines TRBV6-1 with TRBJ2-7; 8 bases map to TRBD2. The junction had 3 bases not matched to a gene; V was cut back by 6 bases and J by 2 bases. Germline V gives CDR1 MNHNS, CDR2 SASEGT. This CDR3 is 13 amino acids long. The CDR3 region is CASSQGLAYEQYF. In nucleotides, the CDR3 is TGTGCCAGCAGCCAGGGACTAGCCTACGAGCAGTACTTC.

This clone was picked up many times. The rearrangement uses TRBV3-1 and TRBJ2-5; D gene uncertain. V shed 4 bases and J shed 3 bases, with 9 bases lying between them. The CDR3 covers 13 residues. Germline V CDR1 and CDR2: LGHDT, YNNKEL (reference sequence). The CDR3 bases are TGTGCCAGCAGCCGGAGTTGGGAAGAGACCCAGTACTTC. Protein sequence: CASSRSWEETQYF.

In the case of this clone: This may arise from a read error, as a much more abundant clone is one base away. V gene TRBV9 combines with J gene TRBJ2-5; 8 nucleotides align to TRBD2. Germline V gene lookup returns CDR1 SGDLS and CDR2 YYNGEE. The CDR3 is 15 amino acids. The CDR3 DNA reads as TGTGCCAGCAGCGTAGCTGGACTAGCCGAAGAGACCAAGTACTTC. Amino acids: CASSVAGLAEETKYF. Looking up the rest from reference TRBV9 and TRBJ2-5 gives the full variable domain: DSGVTQTPKHLITATGQRVTLRCSPRSGDLSVYWYQQSLDQGLQFLIQYYNGEERAKGNILERFSAQQFPDLHSELNLSSLELGDSALYFCASSVAGLAEETKYFGPGTRLLVL.

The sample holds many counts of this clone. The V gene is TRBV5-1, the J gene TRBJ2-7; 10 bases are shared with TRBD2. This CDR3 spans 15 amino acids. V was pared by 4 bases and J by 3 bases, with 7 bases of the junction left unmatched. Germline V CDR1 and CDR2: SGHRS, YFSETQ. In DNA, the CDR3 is TGCGCCAGCAGCGAGGACGGGACTAGCGTCTACGAGCAGTACTTC. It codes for CASSEDGTSVYEQYF.

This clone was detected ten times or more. This CDR3 is CASSYRPPSSYNSPLHF. The CDR3 nucleotides read TGTGCCAGCAGCTACAGGCCGCCGAGCTCCTATAATTCACCCCTCCACTTT. This chain connects TRBV6-1 to TRBJ1-6; weak D call: TRBD1 (5 bases). Germline lookup yields CDR1 MNHNS and CDR2 SASEGT. Deletions cut 6 bases from V and 0 bases from J, with 15 bases between. The CDR3 spans 17 residues.

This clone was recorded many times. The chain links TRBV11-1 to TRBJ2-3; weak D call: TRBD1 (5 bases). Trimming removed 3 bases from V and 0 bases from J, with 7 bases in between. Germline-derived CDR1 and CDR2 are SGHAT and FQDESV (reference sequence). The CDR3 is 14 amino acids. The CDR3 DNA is TGTGCCAGCAGCTTTCGACAGAGCACAGATACGCAGTATTTT. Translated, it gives CASSFRQSTDTQYF.

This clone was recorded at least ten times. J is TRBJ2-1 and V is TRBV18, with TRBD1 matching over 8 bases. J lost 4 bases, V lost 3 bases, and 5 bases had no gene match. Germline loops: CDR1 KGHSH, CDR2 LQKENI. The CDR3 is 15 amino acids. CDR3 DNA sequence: TGTGCCAGCTCACCCCAGGGGGCCAGATACAATGAGCAGTTCTTC. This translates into CASSPQGARYNEQFF. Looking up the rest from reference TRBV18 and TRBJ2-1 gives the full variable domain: NAGVMQNPRHLVRRRGQEARLRCSPMKGHSHVYWYRQLPEEGLKFMVYLQKENIIDESGMPKERFSAEFPKEGPSILRIQQVVRGDSAAYFCASSPQGARYNEQFFGPGTRLTVL.

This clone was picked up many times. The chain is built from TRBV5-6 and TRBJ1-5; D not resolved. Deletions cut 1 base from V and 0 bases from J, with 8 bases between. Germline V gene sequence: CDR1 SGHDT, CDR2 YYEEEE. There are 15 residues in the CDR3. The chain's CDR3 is CASSLIGNSNQPQHF. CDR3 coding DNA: TGTGCCAGCAGCTTGATCGGGAATAGCAATCAGCCCCAGCATTTT.

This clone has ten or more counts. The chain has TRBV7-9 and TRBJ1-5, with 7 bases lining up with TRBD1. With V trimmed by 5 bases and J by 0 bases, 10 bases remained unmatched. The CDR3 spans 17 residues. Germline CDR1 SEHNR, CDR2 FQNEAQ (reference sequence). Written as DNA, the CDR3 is TGTGCCAGCAGCCCTAGCGGGACAGATTATAGCAATCAGCCCCAGCATTTT. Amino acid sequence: CASSPSGTDYSNQPQHF.